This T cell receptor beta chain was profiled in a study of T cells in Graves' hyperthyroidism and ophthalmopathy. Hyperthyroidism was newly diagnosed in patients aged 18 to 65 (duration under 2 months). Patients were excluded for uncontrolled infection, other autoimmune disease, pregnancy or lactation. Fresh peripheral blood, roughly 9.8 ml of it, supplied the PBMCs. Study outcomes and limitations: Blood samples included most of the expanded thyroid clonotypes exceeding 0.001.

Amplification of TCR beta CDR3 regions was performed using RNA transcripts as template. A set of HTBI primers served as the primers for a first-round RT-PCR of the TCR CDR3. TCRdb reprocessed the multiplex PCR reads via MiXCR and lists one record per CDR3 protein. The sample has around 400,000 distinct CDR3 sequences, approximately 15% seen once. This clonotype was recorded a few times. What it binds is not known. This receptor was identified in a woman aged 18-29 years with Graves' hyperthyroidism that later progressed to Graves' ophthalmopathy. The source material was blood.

CDR3 loop: CASSIEPTGAGANVLTF. The DNA for the CDR3 is TGTGCCAGTAGTATAGAGCCGACAGGGGCTGGGGCCAACGTCCTGACTTTC. V is TRBV19 and J is TRBJ2-6; 8 bases align to TRBD1. This CDR3 spans 17 amino acids. V lost 0 bases to trimming and J lost 2 bases; unmatched junction nucleotides: 3. Germline-derived CDR1 and CDR2 are LNHDA and SQIVND (reference sequence).